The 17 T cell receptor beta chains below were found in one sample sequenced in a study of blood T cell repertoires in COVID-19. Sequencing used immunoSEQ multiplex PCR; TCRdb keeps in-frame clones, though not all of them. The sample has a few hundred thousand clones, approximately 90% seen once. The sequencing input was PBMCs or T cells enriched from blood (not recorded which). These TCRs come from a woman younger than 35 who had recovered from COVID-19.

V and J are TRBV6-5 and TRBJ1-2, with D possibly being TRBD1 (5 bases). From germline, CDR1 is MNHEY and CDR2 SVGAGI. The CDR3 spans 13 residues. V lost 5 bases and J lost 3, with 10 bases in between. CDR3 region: CASSKQEYYGYTF. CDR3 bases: TGTGCCAGCAGTAAACAGGAATACTATGGCTACACCTTC.

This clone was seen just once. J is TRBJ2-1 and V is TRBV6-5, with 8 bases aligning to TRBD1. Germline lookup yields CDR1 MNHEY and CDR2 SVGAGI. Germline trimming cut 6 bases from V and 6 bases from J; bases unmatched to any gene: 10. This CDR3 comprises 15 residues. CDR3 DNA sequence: TGTGCCAGCAGCCAGACCGGGACAGGTCGCAATGAGCAGTTCTTC. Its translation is CASSQTGTGRNEQFF.

CDR3 bases: TGTGCCAGCACTCAAAAGAAACACCCTCATTCACCCCTCCACTTT. It specifies CASTQKKHPHSPLHF. This chain links TRBV5-7 with TRBJ1-6; the D is unclear. TRBV5-7 belongs to the ORF category, with a function that is uncertain. The length of the CDR3 is 15 residues. V lost 6 bases, J lost 8 bases, and 18 bases lay in between.

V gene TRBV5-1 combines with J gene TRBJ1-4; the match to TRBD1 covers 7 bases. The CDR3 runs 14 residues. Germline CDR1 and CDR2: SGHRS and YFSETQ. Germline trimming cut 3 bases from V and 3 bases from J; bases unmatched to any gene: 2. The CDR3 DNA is TGCGCCAGCAGCTCGGGACAGTCTAATGAAAAACTGTTTTTT. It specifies CASSSGQSNEKLFF.

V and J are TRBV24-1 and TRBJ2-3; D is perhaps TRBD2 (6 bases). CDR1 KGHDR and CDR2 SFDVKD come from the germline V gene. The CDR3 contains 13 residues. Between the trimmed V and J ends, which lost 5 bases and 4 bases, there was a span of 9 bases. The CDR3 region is CATSGPGADTQYF. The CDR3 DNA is TGTGCCACCAGTGGCCCGGGAGCAGATACGCAGTATTTT.

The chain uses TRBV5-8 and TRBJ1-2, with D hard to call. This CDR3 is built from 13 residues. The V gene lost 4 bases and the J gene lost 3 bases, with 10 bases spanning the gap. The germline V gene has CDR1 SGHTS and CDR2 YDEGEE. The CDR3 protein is CASSVRADYGYTF. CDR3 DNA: TGTGCCAGCAGCGTACGTGCGGACTATGGCTACACCTTC.

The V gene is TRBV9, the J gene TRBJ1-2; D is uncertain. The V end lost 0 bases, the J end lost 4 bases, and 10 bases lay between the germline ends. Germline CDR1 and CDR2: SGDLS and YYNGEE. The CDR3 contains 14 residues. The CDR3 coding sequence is TGTGCCAGCAGCGTAGATCTGGGAGTCTATGGCTACACCTTC. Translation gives CASSVDLGVYGYTF.

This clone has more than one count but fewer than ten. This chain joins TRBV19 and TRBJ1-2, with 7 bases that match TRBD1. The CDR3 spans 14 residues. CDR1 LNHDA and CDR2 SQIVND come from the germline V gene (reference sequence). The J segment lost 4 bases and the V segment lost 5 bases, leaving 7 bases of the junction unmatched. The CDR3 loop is CASSGGQRFYGYTF. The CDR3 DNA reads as TGTGCCAGTAGTGGGGGACAGCGATTCTATGGCTACACCTTC. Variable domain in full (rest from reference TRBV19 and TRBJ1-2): DGGITQSPKYLFRKEGQNVTLSCEQNLNHDAMYWYRQDPGQGLRLIYYSQIVNDFQKGDIAEGYSVSREKKESFPLTVTSAQKNPTAFYLCASSGGQRFYGYTFGSGTRLTVV.

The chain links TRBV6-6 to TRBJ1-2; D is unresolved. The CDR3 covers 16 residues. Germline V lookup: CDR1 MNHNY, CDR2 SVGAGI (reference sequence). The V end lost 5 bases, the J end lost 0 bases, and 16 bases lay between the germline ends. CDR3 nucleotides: TGTGCCAGCAGTAACGTCGAAAGAGTTACTAACTATGGCTACACCTTC. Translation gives CASSNVERVTNYGYTF.

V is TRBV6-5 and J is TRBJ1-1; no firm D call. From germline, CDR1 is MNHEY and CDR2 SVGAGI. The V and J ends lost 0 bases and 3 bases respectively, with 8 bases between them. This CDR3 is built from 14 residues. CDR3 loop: CASSYSNGDTEAFF. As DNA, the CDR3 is TGTGCCAGCAGTTACTCCAACGGGGACACTGAAGCTTTCTTT.

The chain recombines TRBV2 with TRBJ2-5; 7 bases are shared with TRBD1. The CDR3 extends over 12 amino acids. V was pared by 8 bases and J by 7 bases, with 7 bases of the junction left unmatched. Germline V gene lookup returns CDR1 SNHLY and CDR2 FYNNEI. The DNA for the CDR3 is TGTGCCAGCGGTACAGGGGTTGGGACCCAGTACTTC. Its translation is CASGTGVGTQYF.

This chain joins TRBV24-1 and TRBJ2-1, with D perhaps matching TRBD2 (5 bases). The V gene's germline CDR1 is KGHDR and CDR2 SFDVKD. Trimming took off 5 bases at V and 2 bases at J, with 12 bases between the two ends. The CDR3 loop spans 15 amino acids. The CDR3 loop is CATSAADLAYNEQFF. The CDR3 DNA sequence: TGTGCCACCAGTGCCGCGGACTTAGCCTACAATGAGCAGTTCTTC.

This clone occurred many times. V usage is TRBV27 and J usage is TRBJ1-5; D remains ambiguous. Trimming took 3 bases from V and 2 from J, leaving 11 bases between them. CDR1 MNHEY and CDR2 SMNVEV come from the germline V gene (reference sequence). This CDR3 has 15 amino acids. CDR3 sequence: CASSLDYGGNQPQHF. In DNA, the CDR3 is TGTGCCAGCAGTTTGGATTACGGGGGCAATCAGCCCCAGCATTTT.

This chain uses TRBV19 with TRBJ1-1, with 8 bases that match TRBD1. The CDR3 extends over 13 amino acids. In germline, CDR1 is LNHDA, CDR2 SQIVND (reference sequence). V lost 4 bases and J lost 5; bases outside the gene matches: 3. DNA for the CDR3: TGTGCCAGTAGTAAGCACAGGGGGACTGAAGCTTTCTTT. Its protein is CASSKHRGTEAFF.

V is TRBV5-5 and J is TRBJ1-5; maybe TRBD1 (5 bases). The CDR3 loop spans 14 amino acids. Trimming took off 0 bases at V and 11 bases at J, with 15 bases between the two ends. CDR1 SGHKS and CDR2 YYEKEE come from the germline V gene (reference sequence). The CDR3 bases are TGTGCCAGCAGCTTGGCCCAGGGTACTTTGGCCCAGCATTTT. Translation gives CASSLAQGTLAQHF.

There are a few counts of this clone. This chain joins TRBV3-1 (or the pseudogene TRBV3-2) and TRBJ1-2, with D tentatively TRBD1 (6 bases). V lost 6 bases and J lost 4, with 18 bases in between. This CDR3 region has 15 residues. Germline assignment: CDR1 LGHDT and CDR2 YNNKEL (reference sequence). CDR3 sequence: CASRSTGMGTYGYTF. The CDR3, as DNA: TGTGCCAGCAGGTCCACAGGGATGGGGACCTATGGCTACACCTTC.

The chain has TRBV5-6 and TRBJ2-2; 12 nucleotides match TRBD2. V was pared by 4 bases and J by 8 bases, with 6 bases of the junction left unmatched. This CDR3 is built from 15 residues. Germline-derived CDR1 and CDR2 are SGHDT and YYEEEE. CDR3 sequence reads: CASSLLAGGRGELFF. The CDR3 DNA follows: TGTGCCAGCAGCCTGCTAGCGGGAGGGCGGGGGGAGCTGTTTTTT.